This T cell receptor (beta chain) was documented in a study of blood T cell repertoires in COVID-19. V gave up 3 bases and J gave up 2 bases, with 11 bases separating them. Germline values: CDR1 KGHSH, CDR2 LQKENI. The CDR3 contains 14 residues. Generated by immunoSEQ multiplex PCR, the TCRdb table keeps only in-frame clones and is missing some. The table lists a few hundred thousand clones, 86% of them singletons. This sequence was found in a man between 45 and 60 years old with acute or convalescent COVID-19. V is TRBV18 and J is TRBJ2-7, with D tentatively TRBD1 (6 bases). Sequencing used peripheral blood. The CDR3: CASSPTQGPYEQYF. CDR3 nucleotides: TGTGCCAGCTCACCTACACAGGGACCCTACGAGCAGTACTTC.